The 12 T cell receptor beta chains below all came from one sample that was sequenced in a study of T cell responses to AZD1222 COVID-19 vaccine. The assay was immunoSEQ multiplex PCR, and TCRdb's table has in-frame clones only and misses some. The data contain fewer than 150,000 clones, about nine tenths of them singletons. The sequenced sample was peripheral blood, obtained on day 0 of AZD1222 vaccination. The receptors here all came from an adult in good health.

The V and J genes are TRBV25-1 and TRBJ1-2; weak D call: TRBD1 (5 bases). The CDR3 contains 16 residues. Germline V lookup: CDR1 MGHDK, CDR2 SYGVNS. V dropped 4 bases and J dropped 5 bases, with 20 bases sitting between them. CDR3: CASSGPSGVGWYGYTF. In nucleotides, the CDR3 is TGTGCCAGCAGTGGGCCTTCGGGGGTCGGGTGGTATGGCTACACCTTC.

This chain links TRBV11-2 with TRBJ1-1, with D maybe TRBD1 (5 bases). V was cut by 6 bases and J by 3 bases, with 17 bases left in between. The CDR3 length is 15 residues. Germline-derived CDR1 and CDR2 are SGHAT and FQNNGV. CDR3 region: CASRGPGARDTEAFF. The DNA for the CDR3 is TGTGCCAGCAGAGGCCCCGGGGCGCGAGACACTGAAGCTTTCTTT.

The gene calls are TRBV7-9 and TRBJ2-3; 9 bases are a match to TRBD1. The V gene's germline CDR1 is SEHNR and CDR2 FQNEAQ (reference sequence). The CDR3 consists of 14 residues. V gave up 4 bases and J gave up 6 bases; unmatched junction bases: 5. The CDR3 region is CASSSTGGLDTQYF. CDR3 DNA sequence: TGTGCCAGCAGCTCGACAGGGGGATTGGATACGCAGTATTTT. The whole variable domain, remainder taken from reference TRBV7-9 and TRBJ2-3, is DTGVSQNPRHKITKRGQNVTFRCDPISEHNRLYWYRQTLGQGPEFLTYFQNEAQLEKSRLLSDRFSAERPKGSFSTLEIQRTEQGDSAMYLCASSSTGGLDTQYFGPGTRLTVL.

The chain carries TRBV19 and TRBJ2-7; a weak D match, TRBD1 (5 bases). CDR3 length: 13 residues. The ends were cut back, 3 bases at V and 3 bases at J, with 9 bases in the middle. From germline, CDR1 is LNHDA and CDR2 SQIVND (reference sequence). The CDR3 region has the DNA TGTGCCAGTAGTATGAGGCAGGGCTACGAGCAGTACTTC. It translates to CASSMRQGYEQYF. The full variable domain, its missing parts supplied by reference TRBV19 and TRBJ2-7, is DGGITQSPKYLFRKEGQNVTLSCEQNLNHDAMYWYRQDPGQGLRLIYYSQIVNDFQKGDIAEGYSVSREKKESFPLTVTSAQKNPTAFYLCASSMRQGYEQYFGPGTRLTVT.

The J gene is TRBJ2-7, the V gene TRBV5-1; D gene ambiguous. The CDR3 runs 14 residues. Germline V gene sequence: CDR1 SGHRS, CDR2 YFSETQ. V was clipped by 0 bases and J by 0 bases, with 7 bases between them. In DNA form, the CDR3 reads TGCGCCAGCAGCTTGGAGGGCTACTCCTACGAGCAGTACTTC. It is translated as CASSLEGYSYEQYF. The full variable domain, its missing parts supplied by reference TRBV5-1 and TRBJ2-7, is KAGVTQTPRYLIKTRGQQVTLSCSPISGHRSVSWYQQTPGQGLQFLFEYFSETQRNKGNFPGRFSGRQFSNSRSEMNVSTLELGDSALYLCASSLEGYSYEQYFGPGTRLTVT.

This chain uses TRBV11-1 with TRBJ2-5; 7 bases line up with TRBD1. J was trimmed by 2 bases and V by 5 bases; bases with no gene match: 5. Germline V lookup: CDR1 SGHAT, CDR2 FQDESV (reference sequence). The CDR3 covers 14 residues. For the CDR3, the DNA is TGTGCCAGCAGCCGTCGACAGGGACAAGAGACCCAGTACTTC. Translated, it gives CASSRRQGQETQYF.

The chain links TRBV5-1 to TRBJ2-1; 15 nucleotides line up with TRBD2. CDR1 is SGHRS and CDR2 is YFSETQ in the germline V gene. This CDR3 spans 16 amino acids. V dropped 4 bases and J dropped 5; count of bases not matched to a gene: 4. The CDR3, as DNA: TGCGCCAGCAGCCCAGGACTAGCGGGGGGGAACAATGAGCAGTTCTTC. Amino acids: CASSPGLAGGNNEQFF.

The gene calls are TRBV28 and TRBJ2-7; 7 positions agree with TRBD1. CDR3 length equals 15 residues. Germline V gene data show CDR1 as MDHEN and CDR2 as SYDVKM. The V gene end was trimmed by 4 bases and the J gene end by 2 bases; junction bases not matched to a gene: 8. The CDR3, as DNA: TGTGCCAGCAGTTCCAAGACAGGGCTAACCTACGAGCAGTACTTC. This gives the protein CASSSKTGLTYEQYF.

The chain carries TRBV6-2 or TRBV6-3 and TRBJ2-7, with D perhaps TRBD1 or TRBD2 (5 bases each). This CDR3 is built from 13 residues. V was pared by 2 bases and J by 4 bases, with 9 bases between. CDR1 and CDR2 from the germline V gene are MNHEY and SVGEGT. DNA for the CDR3: TGTGCCAGCAGTTACGCCGGGGCGTACGAGCAGTACTTC. Its translation: CASSYAGAYEQYF.

V is TRBV19 and J is TRBJ2-1; no clear D gene. The CDR3 contains 13 residues. Germline lookup yields CDR1 LNHDA and CDR2 SQIVND (reference sequence). Trimming left V 9 bases short and J 9 bases short, with 18 bases between. The CDR3 DNA is TGTGCCAGGTCGGTCGGACGCGGAATTGAGCAGTTCTTC. Translation: CARSVGRGIEQFF.

The V call is TRBV6-6, the J call TRBJ1-2; 7 nucleotides match TRBD1. The V gene end was trimmed by 6 bases and the J gene end by 6 bases; junction bases not matched to a gene: 13. The CDR3 contains 15 residues. Germline loops: CDR1 MNHNY, CDR2 SVGAGI (reference sequence). The CDR3 here is CASSPRQGPTNGYTF. The CDR3 DNA sequence: TGTGCCAGCAGCCCCCGACAGGGACCTACTAATGGCTACACCTTC.

The chain couples TRBV20-1 to TRBJ1-3; D is uncertain. Germline values: CDR1 DFQATT, CDR2 SNEGSKA (reference sequence). The V and J ends lost 6 bases and 9 bases respectively, with 12 bases between them. The CDR3 loop spans 11 amino acids. CDR3 nucleotide sequence: TGCAGTGCCCCGGGTCGGAGCACCATATATTTT. Protein product: CSAPGRSTIYF.